The rows below give T cell receptor beta chains drawn from one sample of a study of T cells after yellow fever vaccination. A single record per CDR3 protein comes from TCRdb applying MiXCR to the 5' RACE reads. Of roughly 250,000 distinct CDR3 sequences listed, 10% to 15% are singletons. This material consisted of CD4+ T cells sorted from PBMCs, taken 45 days after the yellow fever booster vaccination. Receptors were obtained from a man aged 25 to 40 who received the YFV17D yellow fever vaccine. Both conserved end residues are part of each CDR3. Clone size is not always given. Where it is, it says once, few, many or a class for expanded clones.

few | TRBJ2-2 | 16 | TRBV20-1 | CSARHPGTSNTGELFF
few | TRBJ2-7 | 14 | TRBV24-1 | CATSDDHAPYEQYF
. | TRBJ2-5 | 13 | TRBV20-1 | CSVHSTAQETQYF
. | TRBJ1-5 | 15 | TRBV12-3/TRBV12-4 | CASSLVQDGGQPQHF
. | TRBJ2-1 | 15 | TRBV18 | CASSPLRHGGGEQFF
. | TRBJ2-1 | 12 | TRBV27 | CASGLGTREQFF
few | TRBJ2-3 | 13 | TRBV7-2 | CASSPKGVDTQYF
few | TRBJ1-6 | 14 | TRBV12-3/TRBV12-4 | CASSLQGMVSPLHF
few | TRBJ1-6 | 14 | TRBV3-1 | CASSQEKGRSPLHF
. | TRBJ2-1 | 16 | TRBV10-3 | CAISAQLTITSNEQFF
. | TRBJ1-2 | 14 | TRBV10-3 | CAISEDVTNYGYTF
. | TRBJ2-3 | 17 | TRBV12-2 | CASRSARRGLLTDTQYF
few | TRBJ2-6 | 15 | TRBV29-1 | CSVGQGRSGANVLTF
few | TRBJ2-3 | 16 | TRBV5-1 | CASSHRLAGNTDTQYF
few | TRBJ2-3 | 15 | TRBV20-1 | CSARGGLGSTDTQYF
. | TRBJ2-1 | 16 | TRBV7-2 | CASSPTGTSGYNEQFF
. | TRBJ2-5 | 15 | TRBV6-5 | CASSTLAGRGETQYF
few | TRBJ1-3 | 14 | TRBV20-1 | CSARKGGVGNTIYF
once | TRBJ2-3 | 14 | TRBV7-2 | CDSSLGSLRTPQYF
. | TRBJ2-5 | 15 | TRBV20-1 | CSARPAGTGQETQYF
many | TRBJ2-4 | 14 | TRBV5-6 | CASSLRGLPNVQYF
few | TRBJ2-2 | 14 | TRBV12-3/TRBV12-4 | CASSLGLPTGELFF
. | TRBJ1-5 | 12 | TRBV28 | CASTLTGQPQHF
. | TRBJ2-1 | 17 | TRBV10-3 | CAISEAGDSGSRNEQFF
many | TRBJ1-4 | 14 | TRBV12-3/TRBV12-4 | CASSLGGGFEKLFF
. | TRBJ2-1 | 16 | TRBV5-1 | CASSLAELAGVNEQFF
. | TRBJ2-7 | 12 | TRBV15 | CATSSARYEQYF
. | TRBJ2-7 | 15 | TRBV7-2 | CASSQGGGSLYEQYF
. | TRBJ2-1 | 14 | TRBV6-1 | CASSVSGRLVEQFF
few | TRBJ2-2 | 12 | TRBV7-2 | CATTGGPGELFF
. | TRBJ2-1 | 16 | TRBV7-2 | CASSFAWASGLNEQFF